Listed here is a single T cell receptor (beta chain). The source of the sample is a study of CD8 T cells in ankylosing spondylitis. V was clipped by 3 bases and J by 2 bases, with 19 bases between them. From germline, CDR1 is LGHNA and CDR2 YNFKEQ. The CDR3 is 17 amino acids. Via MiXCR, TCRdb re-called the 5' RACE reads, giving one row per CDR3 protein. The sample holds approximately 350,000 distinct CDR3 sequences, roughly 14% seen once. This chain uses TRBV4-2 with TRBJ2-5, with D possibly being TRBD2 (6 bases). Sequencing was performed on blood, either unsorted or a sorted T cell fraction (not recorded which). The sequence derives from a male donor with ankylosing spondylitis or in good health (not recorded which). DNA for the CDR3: TGTGCCAGCAGCCACCCCAAGGAGGGGACGGCACAAGAGACCCAGTACTTC. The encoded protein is CASSHPKEGTAQETQYF.